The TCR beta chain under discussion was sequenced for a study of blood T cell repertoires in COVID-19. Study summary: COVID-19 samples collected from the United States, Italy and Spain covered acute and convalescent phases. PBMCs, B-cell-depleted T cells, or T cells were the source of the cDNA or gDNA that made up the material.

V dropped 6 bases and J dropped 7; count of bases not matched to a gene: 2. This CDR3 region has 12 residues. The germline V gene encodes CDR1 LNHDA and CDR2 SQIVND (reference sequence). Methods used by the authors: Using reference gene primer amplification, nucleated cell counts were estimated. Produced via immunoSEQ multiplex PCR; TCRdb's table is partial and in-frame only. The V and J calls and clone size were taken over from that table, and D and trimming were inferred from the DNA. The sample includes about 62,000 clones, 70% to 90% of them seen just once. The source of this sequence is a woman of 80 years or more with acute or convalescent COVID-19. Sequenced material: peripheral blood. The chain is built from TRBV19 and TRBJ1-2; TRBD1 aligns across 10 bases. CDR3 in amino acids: CASRGQGVGYTF. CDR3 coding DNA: TGTGCCAGTAGAGGACAGGGGGTTGGCTACACCTTC.